This passage covers 3 T cell receptor beta chains from one sample sequenced in a study of cytomegalovirus exposure and HLA in healthy donors. A multiplex PCR was run with 60 Vbeta primers and 13 Jbeta primers. The repertoire was sequenced with immunoSEQ multiplex PCR; TCRdb's copy has only in-frame clones and lacks some. The sample includes around 180,000 clones, about 77% of them seen just once. Sequencing was carried out using PBMCs. The receptors come from a man aged 60 to 75 in good health and CMV-seronegative.

This rearrangement joins TRBV19 to TRBJ2-7; 13 positions match TRBD2. The CDR3 sequence is 15 residues long. From germline, CDR1 is LNHDA and CDR2 SQIVND (reference sequence). V gave up 5 bases and J gave up 2 bases; unmatched junction bases: 3. The CDR3 nucleotides read TGTGCCAGTAGTTCGGGACTAGCGGGAACCTACGAGCAGTACTTC. This encodes CASSSGLAGTYEQYF.

This clone showed up just a few times. V and J are TRBV27 and TRBJ2-1; 9 bases match TRBD1. V lost 5 bases and J lost 13; bases outside the gene matches: 9. The CDR3 is made up of 13 amino acids. Germline-derived CDR1 and CDR2 are MNHEY and SMNVEV (reference sequence). CDR3 in DNA: TGTGCCAGCAGTAGCGCGACGACAGGGGGACAGTTCTTC. Amino acid sequence: CASSSATTGGQFF.

J is TRBJ2-7 and V is TRBV5-1, with a tentative D call TRBD2 (5 bases). V was shortened by 6 bases and J by 1 base, with 11 bases between the two germline ends. Germline loops: CDR1 SGHRS, CDR2 YFSETQ. This CDR3 comprises 13 residues. The CDR3 region is CASTPGGSYEQYF. CDR3 DNA sequence: TGCGCCAGCACCCCAGGCGGGTCCTACGAGCAGTACTTC.